This is a list of T cell receptor beta chains from one sample in a study of blood T cell repertoires in COVID-19. TCRdb's copy holds only in-frame clones and misses some; the assay was immunoSEQ multiplex PCR. Among a few hundred thousand clones listed, around 90% were seen once. Sample: PBMCs or T cells enriched from blood (not recorded which). Receptors originate from a woman in her 50s with acute COVID-19. The CDR3 runs from the conserved cysteine through the conserved F or W. A D gene is named only where the DNA matches it firmly. Expanded clones get a size class; other rows say once, few or many, or leave the size out.

v_gene	j_gene	d_gene	abundance	CDR3nt	CDR3aa
TRBV27	TRBJ2-7	-	-	TGTGCCAGCAGTACTGCCCTAGGTTACGAGCAGTACTTC	CASSTALGYEQYF
TRBV24-1	TRBJ2-5	-	-	TGTGCCACCAGTGACCCGACAGGAGTTCAAGAGACCCAGTACTTC	CATSDPTGVQETQYF
TRBV15	TRBJ1-5	-	-	TGTGCCACCAGCAGAGATCAGGGTCAGCCCCAGCATTTT	CATSRDQGQPQHF
TRBV6-4	TRBJ1-1	TRBD1	-	TGTGCCAGCAGTGCCTCAGGGGGCCAGGGGACTGAAGCTTTCTTT	CASSASGGQGTEAFF
TRBV28	TRBJ1-2	TRBD1	-	TGTGCCAGCAGTTTATCAGGGGGCGGGGATGGCTACACCTTC	CASSLSGGGDGYTF
TRBV5-8	TRBJ2-7	-	once	TGTGCCAGCAGCATCGGGGGGCGGTACGAGCAGTACTTC	CASSIGGRYEQYF
TRBV6-2/TRBV6-3	TRBJ2-2	-	-	TGTGCCAGCAGTTACGCGGGACCAAACACCGGGGAGCTGTTTTTT	CASSYAGPNTGELFF
TRBV5-1	TRBJ1-4	-	-	TGCGCCAGCAGCCTCAGAGGGGAAAAACTGTTTTTT	CASSLRGEKLFF
TRBV28	TRBJ2-2	-	-	TGTGCCAGCAGAACGGGACATGTCTCTAGAACCGGGGAGCTGTTTTTT	CASRTGHVSRTGELFF
TRBV19	TRBJ2-2	-	-	TGTGCCAGTAGTATCGGGTTTCCCGGGGAGCTGTTTTTT	CASSIGFPGELFF
TRBV5-6	TRBJ2-7	TRBD1	-	TGTGCCAGCAGCTTACCGGGACAGGGTGTGTCCGAGCAGTACTTC	CASSLPGQGVSEQYF
TRBV7-9	TRBJ2-1	TRBD1	-	TGTGCCAGCAGCTTATTAGGGGGGACAGGGCTGAGAAATGAGCAGTTCTTC	CASSLLGGTGLRNEQFF
TRBV28	TRBJ2-7	-	-	TGTGCCAGCAGTTCACTGGAGGCTTACGAGCAGTACTTC	CASSSLEAYEQYF
TRBV28	TRBJ1-1	TRBD1	-	TGTGCCAGCAGTCTTACCTGGGGACAGGGACCGAACACTGAAGCTTTCTTT	CASSLTWGQGPNTEAFF
TRBV3-1/TRBV3-2	TRBJ1-2	-	-	TGTGCCAGCAGCCAAGAGGGGGCTCGCGGCTATGGCTACACCTTC	CASSQEGARGYGYTF
TRBV27	TRBJ1-5	-	few	TGTGCCAGCAGTTTATTAGGGGATCAGCCCCAGCATTTT	CASSLLGDQPQHF
TRBV30	TRBJ2-7	-	-	TGTGCCTGGAGTGTACTAGGCCACGAGCAGTACTTC	CAWSVLGHEQYF
TRBV4-2	TRBJ1-5	-	few	TGTGCCAGCAGCCAAGAACGGGGAAATCAGCCCCAGCATTTT	CASSQERGNQPQHF
TRBV5-1	TRBJ1-1	TRBD1	-	TGCGCCAGCAGCATGACAGGGGTGAACACTGAAGCTTTCTTT	CASSMTGVNTEAFF
TRBV5-4	TRBJ2-1	-	-	TGTGCCAGCAGCTTGGCGGGAGCCCGCTCCTACAATGAGCAGTTCTTC	CASSLAGARSYNEQFF
TRBV30	TRBJ2-7	-	-	TGTGCCTGGAGTAACGACAGGACCTACGAGCAGTACTTC	CAWSNDRTYEQYF
TRBV28	TRBJ1-2	-	few	TGTGCCAGCAGTTCAGACAGTGGCTACACCTTC	CASSSDSGYTF
TRBV28	TRBJ2-2	-	hyperexpanded	TGTGCCAGCAGTTTTAGGGGTACCGGGGAGCTGTTTTTT	CASSFRGTGELFF
TRBV11-3	TRBJ2-1	TRBD1	-	TGTGCCAGCAGCCCGGGACAGGGGTCCTACAATGAGCAGTTCTTC	CASSPGQGSYNEQFF
TRBV5-4	TRBJ2-7	TRBD2	once	TGTGCCAGCAGCAGCGGGACGGGCTCCTACGAGCAGTACTTC	CASSSGTGSYEQYF
TRBV18	TRBJ1-2	TRBD1	once	TGTGCCAGCTCACCAGGTGGGACAGGGGCCTATGGCTACACCTTC	CASSPGGTGAYGYTF
TRBV3-1/TRBV3-2	TRBJ2-4	TRBD2	-	TGTGCCAGCAGCCAAGAGCGGACTAGCGGAATAGCCAAAAACATTCAGTACTTC	CASSQERTSGIAKNIQYF
TRBV28	TRBJ1-2	-	once	TGTGCCAGCAGTCCCCTAAATACAGCAAACTATGGCTACACCTTC	CASSPLNTANYGYTF
TRBV6-5	TRBJ1-2	-	-	TGTGCCAGCACTATGGACACGGTTAACTATGGCTACACCTTC	CASTMDTVNYGYTF
TRBV28	TRBJ2-2	-	-	TGTGCCAGCTTTGTGAGGGGGACCGGGGAGCTGTTTTTT	CASFVRGTGELFF
TRBV19	TRBJ2-3	-	-	TGTGCCAGTAGCACTTGGGCGGGACCAGGCACAGATACGCAGTATTTT	CASSTWAGPGTDTQYF
TRBV7-3	TRBJ2-1	TRBD1	-	TGTGCCAGCAGCTTTACAGGGGGCAGTTTCAGAGGCTACAATGAGCAGTTCTTC	CASSFTGGSFRGYNEQFF
TRBV7-9	TRBJ1-4	-	-	TGTGCCAGCAGCTTAGCGCAGGTGGAAAAACTGTTTTTT	CASSLAQVEKLFF
TRBV18	TRBJ1-5	-	-	TGTGCCAGCTCACCAAGTACGGCGGGTCAGCCCCAGCATTTT	CASSPSTAGQPQHF
TRBV7-3	TRBJ2-5	TRBD2	-	TGTGCCAGCAGCTCTGGGGCTAGCGGGAGCCCCCGGGCAGAGACCCAGTACTTC	CASSSGASGSPRAETQYF
TRBV28	TRBJ2-7	-	-	TGTGCCAGCAGTTTAAGCCCTCGGGAGCAGTACTTC	CASSLSPREQYF